These 21 T cell receptor beta chains share one sample of origin, sequenced in a study of blood T cell repertoires in COVID-19. Using immunoSEQ multiplex PCR, the repertoire was profiled, and TCRdb retains in-frame clones only, with some absent. Counted here are about 22,000 clones, nearly 90% occurring once; the ten biggest clones make up more than 20%. The sample comprised peripheral blood. The source is a human donor with active COVID-19. The donor label of this sample is uncertain.

CDR3 DNA sequence: TGTGCCGGACAGGGTCGTCCCTATGGCTACACCTTC. Translated, it gives CAGQGRPYGYTF. The chain is built from TRBV2 and TRBJ1-2, with 8 bases lining up with TRBD1. The CDR3 extends over 12 amino acids. J gave up 4 bases and V 11 bases, and 6 bases lay outside the gene matches. CDR1 and CDR2 (germline): SNHLY, FYNNEI.

The chain is built from TRBV3-1 (or the pseudogene TRBV3-2) and TRBJ2-3, with D possibly matching TRBD2 (5 bases). CDR1 is LGHDT and CDR2 is YNNKEL in the germline V gene (reference sequence). The CDR3 is 13 residues long. Trimming removed 1 base from V and 10 bases from J, with 12 bases in between. CDR3 sequence reads: CASSQGPGIAQYF. The CDR3 region has the DNA TGTGCCAGCAGCCAAGGCCCCGGGATCGCGCAGTATTTT.

This chain joins TRBV27 and TRBJ2-7, with 7 bases that match TRBD1. CDR3 size: 13 residues. The trim removed 6 bases at V and 4 bases at J, leaving 6 bases unmatched. From germline, CDR1 is MNHEY and CDR2 SMNVEV (reference sequence). This CDR3 reads CASRPRQGYEQYF. Here the CDR3 DNA reads TGTGCCAGCAGGCCTCGACAGGGTTACGAGCAGTACTTC.

The rearrangement links TRBV19 to TRBJ2-5, with 13 bases that match TRBD2. The trim removed 6 bases at V and 6 bases at J, leaving 7 bases unmatched. Germline CDR1 and CDR2: LNHDA and SQIVND (reference sequence). The length of the CDR3 is 15 residues. This CDR3 reads CASSPTSGGLQTQYF. In DNA form, the CDR3 reads TGTGCCAGTAGCCCGACTAGCGGGGGGTTGCAGACCCAGTACTTC.

The chain combines TRBV19 with TRBJ2-3; 8 bases match TRBD2. CDR1 and CDR2 (germline): LNHDA, SQIVND (reference sequence). The CDR3 is 15 amino acids. With 3 bases clipped from V and 1 base from J, the junction kept 3 bases outside the gene matches. The chain's CDR3 is CASSIGRAGTDTQYF. Here the CDR3 DNA reads TGTGCCAGTAGTATCGGGAGGGCAGGCACAGATACGCAGTATTTT.

The V call is TRBV6-4, the J call TRBJ1-2, with 7 bases that match TRBD1. With V trimmed by 3 bases and J by 7 bases, 5 bases remained unmatched. The V gene's germline CDR1 is MRHNA and CDR2 SNTAGT. The CDR3 is made up of 13 amino acids. CDR3: CASSEGRGAGYTF. Written as DNA, the CDR3 is TGTGCCAGCAGTGAAGGCAGGGGGGCTGGCTACACCTTC.

The gene calls are TRBV2 and TRBJ2-1; TRBD2 matches 8 bases. CDR1 is SNHLY and CDR2 is FYNNEI in the germline V gene. The CDR3 loop spans 14 amino acids. J was trimmed by 5 bases and V by 6 bases; bases with no gene match: 6. CDR3 DNA: TGTGCCAGCAGACGACTAGCGAGGGACAATGAGCAGTTCTTC. It specifies CASRRLARDNEQFF.

The V gene is TRBV15, the J gene TRBJ1-2; D is possibly TRBD1 (6 bases). Trimming cost V 0 bases and J 4 bases, with 15 bases left between them. Germline values: CDR1 LNHNV, CDR2 YYDKDF (reference sequence). This CDR3 is built from 16 residues. The CDR3: CATSRDKVRQAYGYTF. The CDR3 DNA sequence: TGTGCCACCAGCAGAGATAAGGTGCGACAGGCCTATGGCTACACCTTC.

J is TRBJ2-7 and V is TRBV12-3 or TRBV12-4, with a possible D match to TRBD1 (5 bases). V was cut by 3 bases and J by 7 bases, with 10 bases left in between. This CDR3 spans 12 amino acids. This chain's CDR3 is CASSFMGQEQYF. The CDR3, as DNA: TGTGCCAGCAGTTTCATGGGGCAGGAGCAGTACTTC.

The chain has TRBV18 and TRBJ1-2; D is ambiguous. The V gene's germline CDR1 is KGHSH and CDR2 LQKENI. V was pared by 2 bases and J by 6 bases, with 10 bases between. The CDR3 is 13 amino acids. CDR3 sequence: CASSPDTKDGYTF. Here the CDR3 DNA reads TGTGCCAGCTCACCAGACACGAAGGATGGCTACACCTTC.

This chain connects TRBV11-2 to TRBJ2-5, with a weak D call TRBD1 (5 bases). The V end lost 3 bases, the J end lost 2 bases, and 7 bases lay between the germline ends. This CDR3 has 13 residues. Germline V CDR1 and CDR2: SGHAT, FQNNGV. The CDR3 sequence: CASSFDRQETQYF. Written as DNA, the CDR3 is TGTGCCAGCAGCTTTGACAGACAAGAGACCCAGTACTTC.

J is TRBJ2-5 and V is TRBV6-6, with D possibly matching TRBD1 (6 bases). This CDR3 contains 15 residues. V was cut by 7 bases and J by 5 bases, with 20 bases left in between. CDR1 is MNHNY, CDR2 SVGAGI, per germline (reference sequence). CDR3 protein: CASTRAGGGQETQYF. CDR3 nucleotides: TGTGCCAGCACCAGGGCTGGAGGAGGACAGGAGACCCAGTACTTC.

The chain employs TRBV4-1 and TRBJ2-7, with 9 bases matching TRBD1. This CDR3 contains 15 residues. Looked up from germline, CDR1 is MGHRA and CDR2 is YSYEKL. J was trimmed by 3 bases and V by 4 bases; bases with no gene match: 7. CDR3 protein: CASSPVGTGFYEQYF. The CDR3 DNA sequence: TGCGCCAGCAGCCCCGTCGGGACAGGGTTCTACGAGCAGTACTTC.

The chain is built from TRBV7-6 and TRBJ2-5; 10 bases agree with TRBD2. The CDR3 extends over 16 amino acids. V lost 5 bases, J lost 4 bases, and 10 bases stayed unmatched. Germline lookup yields CDR1 SGHVS and CDR2 FNYEAQ. The CDR3 DNA sequence: TGTGCCAGCAGCCCCCAGGGACTAGCGTCCTCAGAGACCCAGTACTTC. Its translation: CASSPQGLASSETQYF.

This chain links TRBV2 with TRBJ2-4; no definite D call. From germline, CDR1 is SNHLY and CDR2 FYNNEI. With 6 bases removed from V and 0 bases from J, the gap between germline ends came to 9 bases. The CDR3 consists of 14 residues. CDR3: CASRARLAKNIQYF. In DNA form, the CDR3 reads TGTGCCAGCAGGGCCAGACTAGCCAAAAACATTCAGTACTTC.

This clone appeared once. The chain uses TRBV4-2 and TRBJ2-5; the D gene is possibly TRBD2 (5 bases). Germline CDR1 LGHNA, CDR2 YNFKEQ. The germline V and J ends were trimmed by 4 bases and 1 base, with 10 bases remaining between them. The CDR3 extends over 14 amino acids. CDR3 sequence (DNA): TGTGCCAGCAGCCCGGGGAGCCTCCAAGAGACCCAGTACTTC. Translating it yields CASSPGSLQETQYF.

The genes are TRBV6-5 and TRBJ2-5, with a possible D match to TRBD2 (7 bases). The CDR3 is 13 amino acids. V was clipped by 9 bases and J by 4 bases, with 15 bases between them. Per the germline V gene, CDR1 is MNHEY and CDR2 is SVGAGI. This chain's CDR3 is CASLRGAGETQYF. The DNA for the CDR3 is TGTGCCAGTCTACGGGGGGCGGGAGAGACCCAGTACTTC.

This clone was seen just once. The chain carries TRBV7-2 and TRBJ2-3; D uncertain. This CDR3 has 15 residues. Trimming stripped 5 bases from V and 1 base from J, with 13 bases between. Looked up from germline, CDR1 is SGHTA and CDR2 is FQGNSA. The chain's CDR3 is CASSPVSVGTDTQYF. The CDR3 nucleotides read TGTGCCAGCAGCCCGGTGAGCGTCGGCACAGATACGCAGTATTTT.

As DNA, the CDR3 is TGTGCCAGCAGCTTAGTCACTAGCGGAACCTACAATGAGCAGTTCTTC. It encodes CASSLVTSGTYNEQFF. This chain uses TRBV7-6 with TRBJ2-1, with 8 bases matching TRBD2. Germline assignment: CDR1 SGHVS and CDR2 FNYEAQ. This CDR3 comprises 16 residues. V shed 1 base, J shed 2 bases, and the junction held 4 bases outside the gene matches.

The count of this clone is one. This chain links TRBV5-4 with TRBJ2-1; 16 bases agree with TRBD2. J gave up 3 bases and V 4 bases, and 4 bases lay outside the gene matches. The CDR3 is made up of 17 amino acids. Germline assignment: CDR1 SGHNT and CDR2 YYREEE (reference sequence). The DNA of the CDR3 is TGTGCCAGCAGCCCAGGGACTAGCGGGAGGGTCTACAATGAGCAGTTCTTC. Protein: CASSPGTSGRVYNEQFF.

The rearrangement links TRBV27 to TRBJ2-5; TRBD2 agrees at 9 bases. There are 16 residues in the CDR3. CDR1 MNHEY and CDR2 SMNVEV come from the germline V gene (reference sequence). J gave up 3 bases and V 5 bases, and 10 bases lay outside the gene matches. CDR3 bases: TGTGCCAGCAGTCCAACCCTAGCGGGGATGAAAGAGACCCAGTACTTC. Residues: CASSPTLAGMKETQYF.